These T cell receptor beta chains were read from a single sample in a study of control samples from healthy donors and cancer patients. The table came from immunoSEQ multiplex PCR; TCRdb's copy has only in-frame clones and leaves some out. This table holds about 150,000 clones, around 90% found once. Specimen: blood. Receptors originate from a woman aged 25 to 39 in good health. The CDR3 runs from the conserved cysteine through the conserved F or W. D genes are given only for firm matches. A row's size may be missing; if present it is once, few, many or a size class.

v_gene,j_gene,abundance,d_gene,len,CDR3aa,CDR3nt
TRBV4-3,TRBJ2-4,.,.,19,CASSQELTRTKSAKNIQYF,TGCGCCAGCAGCCAAGAGCTAACCCGGACTAAATCGGCCAAAAACATTCAGTACTTC
TRBV5-5,TRBJ2-7,.,TRBD2,15,CASSSRGLASYEQYF,TGTGCCAGCAGCTCACGGGGACTAGCCTCGTACGAGCAGTACTTC
TRBV28,TRBJ1-6,.,.,22,CASSSVYRRGGLDGEISSPLHF,TGTGCCAGCAGTTCTGTATACAGGAGAGGCGGGCTTGATGGGGAAATCAGTTCACCCCTCCACTTT
TRBV18,TRBJ2-7,.,TRBD2,12,CASSPGGDEQYF,TGTGCCAGCTCACCAGGGGGGGACGAGCAGTACTTC
TRBV6-2/TRBV6-3,TRBJ2-1,.,.,11,CASSFRAEQFF,TGTGCCAGCAGTTTCCGGGCCGAGCAGTTCTTC
TRBV6-5,TRBJ1-1,once,.,14,CASILDSMNTEAFF,TGTGCCAGCATCCTTGACAGTATGAACACTGAAGCTTTCTTT
TRBV7-8,TRBJ2-1,.,.,11,CASSVYNEQFF,TGTGCCAGCAGCGTTTACAATGAGCAGTTCTTC
TRBV7-3,TRBJ1-1,.,.,18,CASSLGFGSGWPNTEAFF,TGTGCCAGCAGCTTGGGTTTCGGGTCCGGATGGCCGAACACTGAAGCTTTCTTT
TRBV9,TRBJ1-6,.,.,14,CASSPEREYSPLHF,TGTGCCAGCAGCCCCGAACGGGAGTATTCACCCCTCCACTTT
TRBV7-9,TRBJ2-1,.,TRBD2,15,CASSQRTSAYNEQFF,TGTGCCAGCAGCCAAAGGACTAGCGCTTACAATGAGCAGTTCTTC
TRBV19,TRBJ2-5,.,.,13,CASSIGFQETQYF,TGTGCCAGTAGTATAGGATTCCAAGAGACCCAGTACTTC
TRBV7-3,TRBJ1-5,.,.,13,CASSLGRNQPQHF,TGTGCCAGCAGCTTGGGCCGTAATCAGCCCCAGCATTTT
TRBV9,TRBJ2-7,.,.,16,CASSVGLWESSYEQYF,TGTGCCAGCAGCGTAGGGTTGTGGGAGAGCTCCTACGAGCAGTACTTC
TRBV28,TRBJ1-5,.,.,14,CASSSVRPNQPQHF,TGTGCCAGCAGTTCGGTACGGCCAAATCAGCCCCAGCATTTT
TRBV7-9,TRBJ2-7,.,TRBD2,18,CASSARLAGGSPSYEQYF,TGTGCCAGCAGCGCCCGACTAGCGGGAGGATCCCCATCCTACGAGCAGTACTTC
TRBV12-3/TRBV12-4,TRBJ2-7,.,.,13,CASSTTGGYEQYF,TGTGCCAGCAGTACAACCGGGGGCTACGAGCAGTACTTC
TRBV19,TRBJ2-7,.,.,14,CASSSRRGSYEQYF,TGTGCCAGTAGCTCAAGACGGGGCTCCTACGAGCAGTACTTC
TRBV5-1,TRBJ2-3,.,.,16,CASSQHGPRWTDTQYF,TGCGCCAGCAGCCAACACGGGCCGAGGTGGACAGATACGCAGTATTTT
TRBV12-3/TRBV12-4,TRBJ1-5,.,TRBD1,13,CASSLQGSQPQHF,TGTGCCAGCAGTCTACAGGGGTCTCAGCCCCAGCATTTT
TRBV27,TRBJ2-7,.,.,14,CASSLSGGPYEQYF,TGTGCCAGCAGTTTATCAGGAGGGCCTTACGAGCAGTACTTC
TRBV27,TRBJ1-3,.,TRBD1,16,CASSPRQGAAGNTIYF,TGTGCCAGCAGTCCGAGACAGGGGGCCGCTGGAAACACCATATATTTT
TRBV4-3,TRBJ1-2,.,TRBD1,15,CASSYGQVAIYGYTF,TGCGCCAGCAGCTACGGACAGGTAGCCATCTATGGCTACACCTTC
TRBV19,TRBJ1-2,.,.,15,CASSIERARGYGYTF,TGTGCCAGTAGTATCGAGAGGGCTCGAGGCTATGGCTACACCTTC
TRBV6-5,TRBJ2-1,.,TRBD2,13,CASNGLAGDEQFF,TGTGCCAGCAATGGACTAGCGGGCGATGAGCAGTTCTTC
TRBV27,TRBJ2-7,.,TRBD1,13,CASSDGTAYEQYF,TGTGCCAGCAGTGACGGGACAGCCTACGAGCAGTACTTC
TRBV6-4,TRBJ2-1,.,TRBD2,15,CASTELAGGDNEQFF,TGTGCCAGCACCGAGCTAGCGGGAGGGGACAATGAGCAGTTCTTC
TRBV12-3/TRBV12-4,TRBJ2-2,.,.,12,CASYRVTGELFF,TGTGCCAGCTACCGGGTCACCGGGGAGCTGTTTTTT
TRBV28,TRBJ2-2,.,.,15,CASSLPGARTGELFF,TGTGCCAGCAGCCTCCCGGGGGCGCGTACCGGGGAGCTGTTTTTT
TRBV13,TRBJ2-7,.,TRBD2,14,CASRKAGALYEQYF,TGTGCCAGCAGGAAAGCGGGGGCCCTTTACGAGCAGTACTTC
TRBV29-1,TRBJ1-2,.,.,13,CSVGPWDDYGYTF,TGCAGCGTGGGACCCTGGGATGACTATGGCTACACCTTC
TRBV9,TRBJ2-5,once,TRBD2,16,CASSVGGRANQETQYF,TGTGCCAGCAGCGTGGGCGGGAGGGCCAATCAAGAGACCCAGTACTTC
TRBV6-2/TRBV6-3,TRBJ1-2,.,TRBD1,15,CASSYSPGGGYGYTF,TGTGCCAGCAGTTACTCCCCAGGGGGAGGCTATGGCTACACCTTC
TRBV4-3,TRBJ2-1,.,TRBD2,12,CASSRTSNEQFF,TGCGCCAGCAGCCGGACTAGCAATGAGCAGTTCTTC
TRBV5-8,TRBJ2-3,once,TRBD1,16,CASSLEGTGITDTQYF,TGTGCCAGCAGCTTGGAAGGGACAGGGATCACAGATACGCAGTATTTT
TRBV2,TRBJ1-2,.,TRBD1,13,CASSAGTAYGYTF,TGTGCCAGCAGCGCCGGGACAGCGTATGGCTACACCTTC
TRBV12-5,TRBJ1-1,.,.,15,CASGIKVETNTEAFF,TGTGCTAGTGGTATAAAGGTGGAGACGAACACTGAAGCTTTCTTT
TRBV30,TRBJ1-2,.,.,11,CAWSGGVGYTF,TGTGCCTGGAGTGGGGGGGTGGGCTACACCTTC
TRBV6-2/TRBV6-3,TRBJ2-7,once,TRBD2,16,CASSYSASGRAKEQYF,TGTGCCAGCAGTTACTCCGCTAGCGGGAGGGCCAAAGAACAGTACTTC
TRBV7-2,TRBJ1-2,.,.,12,CASSLESWGYTF,TGTGCCAGCAGCTTAGAGAGTTGGGGCTACACCTTC
TRBV19,TRBJ1-6,.,.,13,CASSKENNSPLHF,TGTGCCAGTAGTAAAGAAAATAATTCACCCCTCCACTTT
TRBV30,TRBJ2-5,.,TRBD2,19,CAWRAGTSGRGGYQETQYF,TGTGCCTGGAGAGCCGGGACTAGCGGGAGGGGGGGGTACCAAGAGACCCAGTACTTC
TRBV20-1,TRBJ2-1,.,.,10,CSASPDEQFF,TGCAGTGCTAGTCCCGATGAGCAGTTCTTC
TRBV3-1/TRBV3-2,TRBJ1-3,.,TRBD1,15,CASSRQGANGNTIYF,TGTGCCAGCAGCCGACAGGGGGCGAATGGAAACACCATATATTTT
TRBV28,TRBJ2-1,.,TRBD1,15,CASSPRGQGEIWQFF,TGTGCCAGCAGTCCAAGGGGACAGGGTGAGATTTGGCAGTTCTTC
TRBV7-2,TRBJ2-4,.,.,13,CASSLGQALHQYF,TGTGCCAGCAGCTTAGGGCAGGCCCTCCACCAGTACTTC